These T cell receptor beta chains were read from a single sample in a study of shared clonotypes between healthy human individuals. Produced via immunoSEQ multiplex PCR; TCRdb's table is partial and in-frame only. The sample yields about 1,800,000 clones, approximately 94% seen once. The sequenced sample was naive CD8+ T cells sorted from blood. Receptors originate from a man younger than 35 in good health. Both conserved end residues are part of each CDR3. D genes are given only for firm matches. Clone size is given for some rows only: seen once, a few or many times, or a class if the clone is expanded.

d_call,v_call,j_call,cdr3_length,clone_size,cdr3_nt,cdr3_aa
NA,TRBV6-9,TRBJ2-7,15,NA,TGTGCCAGCAGTTATTCGACGTGGAGGGTCTACGAGCAGTACTTC,CASSYSTWRVYEQYF
TRBD1,TRBV9,TRBJ2-7,15,NA,TGTGCCAGCAGCAAAGGACAGGGGGCTTCCTACGAGCAGTACTTC,CASSKGQGASYEQYF
NA,TRBV7-9,TRBJ1-2,14,NA,TGTGCCAGCACCCTAGGTCAGGAACCCTATGGCTACACCTTC,CASTLGQEPYGYTF
NA,TRBV11-2,TRBJ2-5,13,NA,TGTGCCAGCAGCTTAACAGGGAAGGAGACCCAGTACTTC,CASSLTGKETQYF
NA,TRBV21-1,TRBJ1-6,17,once,TGTGCCAGCAGCAAAGGGGTGAGACTAGCTGAAAATTCACCCCTCCACTTT,CASSKGVRLAENSPLHF
NA,TRBV6-6,TRBJ2-7,15,NA,TGTGCCAGCAGTCCGCAGGGTAGCAGCTCCTACGAGCAGTACTTC,CASSPQGSSSYEQYF
NA,TRBV27,TRBJ1-4,14,NA,TGTGCCAGCAGTTTACAGGGATCTAATGAAAAACTGTTTTTT,CASSLQGSNEKLFF
NA,TRBV6-1,TRBJ1-5,17,NA,TGTGCCAGCAGTGAAAGAGCAGGGGAAGCTCCCCATCAGCCCCAGCATTTT,CASSERAGEAPHQPQHF
NA,TRBV10-2,TRBJ2-7,10,few,TGCGCCAGCGGGATCTACGAGCAGTACTTC,CASGIYEQYF
NA,TRBV7-8,TRBJ1-5,12,NA,TGTGCCAGCAGCCTGGATAATCAGCCCCAGCATTTT,CASSLDNQPQHF
TRBD2,TRBV5-6,TRBJ2-5,13,NA,TGTGCCAGCAGCTTAGCGGGAGCAGAGACCCAGTACTTC,CASSLAGAETQYF
NA,TRBV28,TRBJ1-3,19,NA,TGTGCCAGCAGTCTCGAGTACAGGGCCTCCTCTATCTCTGGAAACACCATATATTTT,CASSLEYRASSISGNTIYF
NA,TRBV10-3,TRBJ2-7,12,NA,TGTGCCATCAGTGAGAACTCCTACGAGCAGTACTTC,CAISENSYEQYF
NA,TRBV19,TRBJ2-7,14,once,TGTGCCAGTAGCCCCAGATTAGGGGCCTACGAGCAGTACTTC,CASSPRLGAYEQYF
TRBD1,TRBV7-8,TRBJ2-7,14,few,TGTGCCAGCAGCAACCGGGACAGGGCCTACGAGCAGTACTTC,CASSNRDRAYEQYF
TRBD2,TRBV9,TRBJ2-7,15,NA,TGTGCCAGCAGCAGAGGGACTAGCGGATCCTACGAGCAGTACTTC,CASSRGTSGSYEQYF
NA,TRBV4-3,TRBJ1-1,15,NA,TGCGCCAGCAGCCAACCGGACTCGATGAACACTGAAGCTTTCTTT,CASSQPDSMNTEAFF
NA,TRBV4-3,TRBJ1-1,14,NA,TGCGCCAGCAGCCAGGGGGAAAGGGACACTGAAGCTTTCTTT,CASSQGERDTEAFF
NA,TRBV7-9,TRBJ1-1,15,NA,TGTGCCAGCAGCTTAGGTCGCGAAAGGAACACTGAAGCTTTCTTT,CASSLGRERNTEAFF
NA,TRBV30,TRBJ1-1,13,NA,TGTGCCTGGAGTGTACAGGGAGAAACTGAAGCTTTCTTT,CAWSVQGETEAFF
NA,TRBV11-2,TRBJ2-1,15,NA,TGTGCCAGCAGCTTAGTTGAGGGGCCAGAGAATGAGCAGTTCTTC,CASSLVEGPENEQFF
TRBD2,TRBV7-9,TRBJ2-7,15,once,TGTGCCAGCAGCTTACTAGCGGGGGGGCCCCACGAGCAGTACTTC,CASSLLAGGPHEQYF
TRBD1,TRBV7-9,TRBJ1-5,12,NA,TGTGCCAGCAGCGGGACAGGTTATGTCCAGCATTTT,CASSGTGYVQHF
TRBD1,TRBV10-3,TRBJ1-6,16,NA,TGTGCCATCAGGACAGGGCAGGGGAGATCTAATTCACCCCTCCACTTT,CAIRTGQGRSNSPLHF
TRBD1,TRBV7-9,TRBJ1-2,15,NA,TGTGCCAGCAGCTTAGGGACAGGGGGAAATAATGGCTACACCTTC,CASSLGTGGNNGYTF
TRBD2,TRBV6-5,TRBJ2-3,12,NA,TGTGCCAGCAGTTTAGCGGGGGGGCCGCTGTATTTT,CASSLAGGPLYF
TRBD1,TRBV5-4,TRBJ1-2,15,NA,TGTGCCAGCAGTAACCGGGACAGGGTCTTCGGTGGCTACACCTTC,CASSNRDRVFGGYTF
TRBD1,TRBV4-1,TRBJ2-7,14,NA,TGCGCCAGCAGCGGCCGGGACAGTGTCGACGAGCAGTACTTC,CASSGRDSVDEQYF
NA,TRBV5-6,TRBJ1-6,13,NA,TGTGCCAGCAGCCTCCTCGCCGCTGAGGCTCCTTTTTTT,CASSLLAAEAPFF
TRBD2,TRBV28,TRBJ2-5,20,once,TGTGCCAGCAGTTTAAGTTTAGGAAGGGATAGCGGGGGAAGAGGAGAGACCCAGTACTTC,CASSLSLGRDSGGRGETQYF
TRBD1,TRBV5-1,TRBJ2-7,17,NA,TGCGCCAGCAGCTTGGATCAAAGGGACAGCGGCTACTACGAGCAGTACTTC,CASSLDQRDSGYYEQYF
NA,TRBV9,TRBJ2-2,14,NA,TGTGCCAGCAGCGTAGGGAGGACGGCCGGGGAGCTGTTTTTT,CASSVGRTAGELFF
TRBD1,TRBV7-9,TRBJ2-2,17,NA,TGTGCCAGCAGCTCCAGGGGGCGCTTGGTAAACACCGGGGAGCTGTTTTTT,CASSSRGRLVNTGELFF
NA,TRBV15,TRBJ1-1,13,NA,TGTGCCACCCGACAGAATCGTAACACTGAAGCTTTCTTT,CATRQNRNTEAFF
TRBD2,TRBV9,TRBJ2-5,20,NA,TGTGCCAGCAGCCCCCGGCACCAGGGACTAGCGGGAGGGCGGGGTGAGACCCAGTACTTC,CASSPRHQGLAGGRGETQYF
NA,TRBV7-6,TRBJ2-2,15,NA,TGTGCCAGCAGCTTAGTTGGGGGGTACACCGGGGAGCTGTTTTTT,CASSLVGGYTGELFF
NA,TRBV4-1,TRBJ1-4,15,once,TGCGCCAGCAGCCAAGCATCGGGACGGTGGGAAAAACTGTTTTTT,CASSQASGRWEKLFF
TRBD2,TRBV5-6,TRBJ2-7,14,NA,TGTGCCAGCAGCTTTCCGGGGGGATCGTACGAGCAGTACTTC,CASSFPGGSYEQYF
TRBD1,TRBV4-2,TRBJ1-2,16,NA,TGTGCCAGCAGCCAGGCCGGGACAGGATTTAACTATGGCTACACCTTC,CASSQAGTGFNYGYTF
NA,TRBV9,TRBJ1-3,15,NA,TGTGCCAGCAGCGCCGGGGGGTCCGCTGGAAACACCATATATTTT,CASSAGGSAGNTIYF
NA,TRBV14,TRBJ2-7,15,NA,TGTGCCAGCAGCCAAGCGACGGGACCTTCCTACGAGCAGTACTTC,CASSQATGPSYEQYF